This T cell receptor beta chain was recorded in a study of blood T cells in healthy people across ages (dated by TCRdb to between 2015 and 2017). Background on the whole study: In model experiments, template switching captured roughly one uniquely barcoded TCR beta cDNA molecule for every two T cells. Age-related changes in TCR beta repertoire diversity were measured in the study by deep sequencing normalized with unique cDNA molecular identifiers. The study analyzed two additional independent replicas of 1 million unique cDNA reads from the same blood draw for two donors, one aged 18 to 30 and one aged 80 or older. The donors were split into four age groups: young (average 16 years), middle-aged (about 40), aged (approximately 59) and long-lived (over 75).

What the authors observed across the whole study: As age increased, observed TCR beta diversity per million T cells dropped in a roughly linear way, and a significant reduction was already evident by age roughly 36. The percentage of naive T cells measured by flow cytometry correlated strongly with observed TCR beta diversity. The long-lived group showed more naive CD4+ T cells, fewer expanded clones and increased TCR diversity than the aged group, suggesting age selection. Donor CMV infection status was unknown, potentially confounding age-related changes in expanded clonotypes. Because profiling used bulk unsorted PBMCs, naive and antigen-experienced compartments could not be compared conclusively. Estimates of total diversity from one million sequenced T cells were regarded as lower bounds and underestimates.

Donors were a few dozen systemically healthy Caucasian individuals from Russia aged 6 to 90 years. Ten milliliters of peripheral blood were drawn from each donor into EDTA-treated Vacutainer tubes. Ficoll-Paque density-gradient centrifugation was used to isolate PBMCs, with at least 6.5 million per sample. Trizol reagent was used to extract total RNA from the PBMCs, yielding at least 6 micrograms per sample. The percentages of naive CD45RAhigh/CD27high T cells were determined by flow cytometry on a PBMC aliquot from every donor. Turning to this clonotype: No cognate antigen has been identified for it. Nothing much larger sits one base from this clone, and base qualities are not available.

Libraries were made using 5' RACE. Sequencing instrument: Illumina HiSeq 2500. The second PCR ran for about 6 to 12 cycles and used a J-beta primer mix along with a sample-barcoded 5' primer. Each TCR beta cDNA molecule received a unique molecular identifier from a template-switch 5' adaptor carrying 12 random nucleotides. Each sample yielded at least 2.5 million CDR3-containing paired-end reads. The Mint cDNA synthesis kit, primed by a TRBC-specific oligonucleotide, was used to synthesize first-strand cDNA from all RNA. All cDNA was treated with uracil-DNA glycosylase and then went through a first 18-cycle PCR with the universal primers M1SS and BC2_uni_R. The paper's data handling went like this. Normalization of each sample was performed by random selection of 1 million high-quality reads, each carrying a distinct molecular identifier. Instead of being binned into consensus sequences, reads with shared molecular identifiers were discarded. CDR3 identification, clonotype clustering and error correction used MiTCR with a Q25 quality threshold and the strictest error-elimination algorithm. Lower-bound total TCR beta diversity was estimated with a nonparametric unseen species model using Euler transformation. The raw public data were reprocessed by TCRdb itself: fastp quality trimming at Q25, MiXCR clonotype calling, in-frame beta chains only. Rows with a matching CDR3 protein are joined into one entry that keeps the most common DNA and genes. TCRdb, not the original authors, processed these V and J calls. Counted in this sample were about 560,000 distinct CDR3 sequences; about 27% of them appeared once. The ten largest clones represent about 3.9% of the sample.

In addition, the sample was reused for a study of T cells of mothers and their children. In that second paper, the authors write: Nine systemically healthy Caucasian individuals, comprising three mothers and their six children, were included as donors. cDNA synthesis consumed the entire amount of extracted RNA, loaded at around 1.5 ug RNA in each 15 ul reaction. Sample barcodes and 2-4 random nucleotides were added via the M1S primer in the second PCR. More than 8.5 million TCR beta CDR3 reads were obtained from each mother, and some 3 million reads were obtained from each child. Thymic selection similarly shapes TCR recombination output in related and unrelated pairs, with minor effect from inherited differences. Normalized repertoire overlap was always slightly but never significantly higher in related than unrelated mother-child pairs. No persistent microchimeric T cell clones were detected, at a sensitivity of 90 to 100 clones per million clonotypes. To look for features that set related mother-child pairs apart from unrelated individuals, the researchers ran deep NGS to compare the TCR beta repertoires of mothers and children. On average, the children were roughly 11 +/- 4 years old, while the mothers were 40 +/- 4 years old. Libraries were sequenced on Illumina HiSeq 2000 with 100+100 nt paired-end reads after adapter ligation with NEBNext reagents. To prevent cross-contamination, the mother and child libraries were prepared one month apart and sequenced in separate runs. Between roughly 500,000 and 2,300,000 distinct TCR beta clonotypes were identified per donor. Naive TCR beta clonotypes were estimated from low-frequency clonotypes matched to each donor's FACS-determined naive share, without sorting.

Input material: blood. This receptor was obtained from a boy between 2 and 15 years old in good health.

The CDR3 is CASSNSGAETQYF. In nucleotide form, the sequence is TGTGCCAGCAGTAATAGCGGGGCGGAGACCCAGTACTTC. The sequence joins TRBV12-3 or TRBV12-4 to TRBJ2-5; the central 8 bases match TRBD2. Trimming accounts for 5 bases at V and 5 bases at J, while the number of junction bases matched to no gene is 4. The CDR3 measures 13 amino acids from cysteine to phenylalanine. Left in the record is the CDR3 DNA by itself, 39 bases read in frame from the first base.